One and the same sample provided the 21 T cell receptor beta chains below, sequenced in a study of spatial heterogeneity in lung cancer. Noted time point: sample taken at primary tumor resection. Study-wide findings and caveats: Tumoral mutation counts were tracked by counts of expanded intratumoral alpha and beta TCRs.

Antigens for these TCRs are unknown. Via MiXCR, TCRdb re-called the 5' RACE reads, giving one row per CDR3 protein. Of around 20,000 distinct CDR3 sequences listed, around 2.8% are singletons. The sequencing used lung tumor tissue, collected at surgery. Receptors originate from a male donor with early-stage non-small cell lung cancer.

This clonotype appeared many times. The chain employs TRBV7-3 and TRBJ2-3; 7 nucleotides align to TRBD2. The CDR3 covers 15 residues. CDR1 and CDR2 (germline): SGHTA, FQGTGA. V shed 5 bases, J shed 4 bases, and the junction held 9 bases outside the gene matches. CDR3 nucleotide sequence: TGTGCCAGCAGCCCACAGAGCGGGACCGCAGATACGCAGTATTTT. Protein sequence: CASSPQSGTADTQYF.

This clonotype appeared many times. CDR3 in DNA: TGTGCCAGCAGTTCCAAAAGAGCGGGAGTCGGGGTGAATGAGCAGTTCTTC. This codes for CASSSKRAGVGVNEQFF. The chain employs TRBV6-6 and TRBJ2-1; 8 positions match TRBD2. This CDR3 has 17 residues. Germline V gene lookup returns CDR1 MNHNY and CDR2 SVGAGI (reference sequence). After removal of 4 bases from V and 7 bases from J, the junction contained 15 bases not matched to a gene.

This clonotype is medium-sized in the sample. One end of the junction is discordant with germline, which a read error may explain. The gene calls are TRBV6-2 or TRBV6-3 and TRBJ1-6; D is possibly TRBD1 (6 bases). CDR3 length: 17 residues. Germline CDR1 and CDR2: MNHEY and SVGEGT. The CDR3 loop reads CASSYSTRTDNNSPLHF. The DNA of the CDR3 is TGTGCCAGCAGTTACTCAACCCGGACAGATAATAATTCGCCCCTCCACTTT.

This clonotype was detected many times. The chain links TRBV4-2 to TRBJ2-1; 7 nucleotides match TRBD1. CDR1 is LGHNA, CDR2 YNFKEQ, per germline. This CDR3 contains 19 residues. The junction had 18 bases not matched to a gene; V was cut back by 3 bases and J by 4 bases. The CDR3, as DNA: TGTGCCAGCAGCCACGATACAGGGGAGAGTTTGGGGTTTTACAATGAGCAGTTCTTC. Amino acids: CASSHDTGESLGFYNEQFF.

This clonotype was picked up many times. This chain connects TRBV25-1 to TRBJ1-1; possible D gene TRBD1, 5 bases. V gave up 8 bases and J gave up 9 bases, with 22 bases separating them. Germline CDR1 reads MGHDK; CDR2 reads SYGVNS. This CDR3 is 14 amino acids long. CDR3 in amino acids: CASFGEGRGEKAFF. CDR3 bases: TGTGCCAGCTTTGGGGAGGGGCGTGGGGAAAAAGCTTTCTTT.

There are many counts of this clonotype. The V and J genes are TRBV11-1 and TRBJ2-5; 10 positions agree with TRBD2. CDR3 length equals 16 residues. V lost 5 bases, J lost 5 bases, and 11 bases stayed unmatched. Germline CDR1 is SGHAT and CDR2 is FQDESV (reference sequence). CDR3 in amino acids: CASSEPGLAQIETQYF. The DNA of the CDR3 is TGTGCCAGCAGCGAACCGGGACTAGCGCAAATTGAGACCCAGTACTTC.

There are many counts of this clonotype. The J gene is TRBJ2-1, the V gene TRBV10-3; the match to TRBD1 covers 10 bases. Trimming took 2 bases from V and 0 from J; bases not matched to a gene: 1. CDR1 and CDR2 (germline): ENHRY, SYGVKD. The CDR3 runs to 16 residues. This chain's CDR3 is CAISEGTGVSYNEQFF. The CDR3 nucleotides are TGTGCCATCAGTGAGGGGACAGGGGTCTCCTACAATGAGCAGTTCTTC.

In its sample, this clonotype was seen many times. For the CDR3, the DNA is TGCGCCAGCAGCTTGGGTCCAGAGCGTAATGAGCAGTTCTTC. It translates to CASSLGPERNEQFF. This chain links TRBV5-1 with TRBJ2-1; D is uncertain. Per germline, CDR1 SGHRS and CDR2 YFSETQ. V lost 0 bases and J 7 bases, leaving 11 bases between the germline ends. This CDR3 region has 14 residues.

This clonotype has at least ten counts. The rearrangement joins TRBV11-3 to TRBJ2-2; no clear D gene. V was pared by 5 bases and J by 9 bases, with 13 bases between. CDR1 and CDR2 from the germline V gene are SGHNT and YENEEA. This CDR3 region has 13 residues. The CDR3 nucleotides are TGTGCCAGCAGCCCCAGAGTCGGATGGGAGCTGTTTTTT. This codes for CASSPRVGWELFF.

In this sample, this clonotype turned up many times. This chain uses TRBV27 with TRBJ2-7, with TRBD1 as a possible D gene (6 bases). V was clipped by 3 bases and J by 4 bases, with 10 bases between them. Germline V lookup: CDR1 MNHEY, CDR2 SMNVEV (reference sequence). The CDR3 is made up of 13 amino acids. CDR3 coding DNA: TGTGCCAGCAGTTTTGGTAGGGGGTACGAGCAGTACTTC. Protein: CASSFGRGYEQYF.

This clonotype appeared a single time. The J gene is TRBJ1-1, the V gene TRBV27, with D hard to call. Per the germline V gene, CDR1 is MNHEY and CDR2 is SMNVEV (reference sequence). The CDR3 length is 14 residues. The V end was cut by 8 bases, the J end by 0 bases, with 13 bases between. The CDR3 DNA reads as TGTGCCAGCCGCGGACCCCCGATGAACACTGAAGCTTTCTTT. This sequence encodes CASRGPPMNTEAFF.

The chain employs TRBV24-1 and TRBJ2-5; unclear D gene. CDR3 length: 16 amino acids. V was trimmed by 4 bases and J by 1 base, leaving 15 bases between them. CDR1 is KGHDR, CDR2 SFDVKD, per germline. The CDR3 reads CATSDSGFSIQETQYF. DNA of the CDR3: TGTGCCACCAGTGACAGTGGATTTTCTATCCAAGAGACCCAGTACTTC.

The sample holds many counts of this clonotype. The J gene is TRBJ1-2, the V gene TRBV29-1; D unclear. CDR3 size: 12 residues. Germline CDR1 reads SQVTM; CDR2 reads ANQGSEA. V was trimmed by 5 bases and J by 2 bases, leaving 9 bases between them. In DNA, the CDR3 is TGCAGCGTTTGGTCTACCAACTATGGCTACACCTTC. As protein: CSVWSTNYGYTF.

There are many counts of this clonotype. The chain joins TRBV6-5 to TRBJ2-3, with TRBD1 identical over 7 bases. Germline loops: CDR1 MNHEY, CDR2 SVGAGI. V shed 7 bases, J shed 2 bases, and the junction held 9 bases outside the gene matches. The CDR3 length is 15 residues. CDR3 loop: CASTHRGQPTDTQYF. CDR3 sequence (DNA): TGTGCCAGCACCCACCGGGGACAGCCCACAGATACGCAGTATTTT.

This clonotype has a count of ten or more. This sequence joins TRBV4-2 and TRBJ1-2, with 8 bases identical to TRBD1. The CDR3 has 15 amino acids. The germline gives CDR1 LGHNA, CDR2 YNFKEQ. V trimming: 0 bases; J trimming: 6 bases; junction bases outside the gene matches: 6. This CDR3 reads CASSQDETGGNGYTF. CDR3 DNA sequence: TGTGCCAGCAGCCAAGACGAAACAGGGGGAAATGGCTACACCTTC.

This rearrangement joins TRBV20-1 to TRBJ2-7; D unclear. The V end lost 5 bases, the J end lost 5 bases, and 13 bases lay between the germline ends. The CDR3 spans 12 residues. Germline V CDR1 and CDR2: DFQATT, SNEGSKA (reference sequence). The DNA of the CDR3 is TGCAGTGCTGGTACAAATCACCACGAGCAGTACTTC. Amino acids: CSAGTNHHEQYF.

This clonotype was detected ten times or more. The chain has TRBV4-3 and TRBJ2-7, with a possible D match to TRBD1 (6 bases). Per germline, CDR1 LGHNA and CDR2 YSLEER. V was cut by 2 bases and J by 2 bases, with 10 bases left in between. The CDR3 totals 14 residues. In DNA, the CDR3 is TGCGCCAGCAGCCAATTTCAGGGGCCCTACGAGCAGTACTTC. It encodes CASSQFQGPYEQYF.

This clonotype was picked up many times. The chain recombines TRBV20-1 with TRBJ2-7, with TRBD2 identical over 12 bases. The germline V gene encodes CDR1 DFQATT and CDR2 SNEGSKA (reference sequence). The CDR3 spans 16 residues. V shed 3 bases and J 3 bases; nucleotides not matched to a gene: 9. The CDR3 loop reads CSARALRTSGVYEQYF. CDR3 DNA: TGCAGTGCTAGGGCCCTTAGGACTAGCGGGGTCTACGAGCAGTACTTC.

This clonotype has at least ten counts. The rearrangement uses TRBV12-3 or TRBV12-4 and TRBJ1-1; D not resolved. CDR3 size: 13 residues. V lost 6 bases, J lost 5 bases, and 13 bases lay in between. CDR3 in amino acids: CASRLTRETEAFF. DNA of the CDR3: TGTGCCAGCAGACTGACACGGGAGACTGAAGCTTTCTTT.

This clonotype rates as medium-sized. The chain recombines TRBV27 with TRBJ1-1; D gene unclear. Trimming cost V 5 bases and J 5 bases, with 12 bases left between them. The length of the CDR3 is 13 residues. Germline V lookup: CDR1 MNHEY, CDR2 SMNVEV (reference sequence). The CDR3 protein is CASSPPGRTEAFF. CDR3 sequence (DNA): TGTGCCAGCAGTCCTCCCGGGAGAACTGAAGCTTTCTTT.

There are many counts of this clonotype. J is TRBJ2-5 and V is TRBV4-3; D is unclear. Germline V lookup: CDR1 LGHNA, CDR2 YSLEER. The CDR3 spans 13 residues. V was trimmed by 1 base and J by 5 bases, leaving 8 bases between them. The CDR3 DNA sequence: TGCGCCAGCAGCCAAGTGGTAGTGGAGACCCAGTACTTC. Its translation: CASSQVVVETQYF.